This TCR beta chain was sequenced for a study of control samples from healthy donors and cancer patients. Some clones are missing from TCRdb's copy, which holds only in-frame ones; the method was immunoSEQ multiplex PCR. The sample holds approximately 170,000 clones, more than 80% seen once. Sequencing input: blood. This receptor was obtained from a young man in good health.

DNA of the CDR3: TGTGCCAGCAGTCCCGTCAGCACAGGACCCCAGCATTTT. This sequence encodes CASSPVSTGPQHF. The genes are TRBV12-3 or TRBV12-4 and TRBJ1-5, with D possibly matching TRBD1 (5 bases). Deletions cut 5 bases from V and 10 bases from J, with 15 bases between. The CDR3 covers 13 residues.